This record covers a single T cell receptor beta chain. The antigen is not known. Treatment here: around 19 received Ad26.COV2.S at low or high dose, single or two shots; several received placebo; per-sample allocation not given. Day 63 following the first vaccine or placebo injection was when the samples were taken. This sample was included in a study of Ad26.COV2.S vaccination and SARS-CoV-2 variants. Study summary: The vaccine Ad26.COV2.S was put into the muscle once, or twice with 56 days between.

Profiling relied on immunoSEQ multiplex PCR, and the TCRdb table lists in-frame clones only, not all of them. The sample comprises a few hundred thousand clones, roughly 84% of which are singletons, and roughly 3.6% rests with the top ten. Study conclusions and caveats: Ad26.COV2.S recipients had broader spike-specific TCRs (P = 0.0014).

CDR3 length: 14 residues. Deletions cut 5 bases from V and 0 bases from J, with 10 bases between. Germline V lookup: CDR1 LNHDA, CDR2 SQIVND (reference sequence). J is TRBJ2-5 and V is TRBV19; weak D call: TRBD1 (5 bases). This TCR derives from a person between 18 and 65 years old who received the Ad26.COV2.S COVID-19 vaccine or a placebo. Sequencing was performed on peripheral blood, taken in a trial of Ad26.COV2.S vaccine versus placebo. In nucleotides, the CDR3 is TGTGCCAGTAGTTCCGACAGTTACCAAGAGACCCAGTACTTC. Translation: CASSSDSYQETQYF.